This TCR beta chain appears in the sequencing data of a study of early T cells in non-severe SARS-CoV-2 infection (dated by TCRdb to about 2021). Notes on the research overall: TCR sequencing used bulk RNA from unsorted whole blood, so alpha and beta chains could not be paired. The full study reports these points: VDJdb matching was skewed toward anti-spike CD8 responses and likely underestimated virus-specific expansions by missing private and CD4 specificities.

Libraries were prepared through 5' RACE. The instrument was a NextSeq 500. To correct for sequencing error and PCR bias, the TCR library protocol tagged individual cDNA molecules with unique molecular identifiers. Both TCR alpha and beta chains were sequenced, and tight co-correlation was observed between alpha and beta sequence abundances in each sample. As for the authors' bioinformatics: V gene, J gene and CDR3 annotation of TCR sequences was performed with Decombinator V4. TCRs were defined as expanded if a significant change between any two time points was detected under a Poisson model with p below 0.0001. TCR abundances were normalised to the total number of TCRs sequenced per sample and were expressed as counts per million. MAIT TCRs were defined by TRAV1-2 paired with TRAJ12, TRAJ20 or TRAJ33, and iNKT TCRs by TRAV10 paired with TRAJ18. VDJdb, accessed 1 November 2021, was searched for CMV, EBV and SARS-CoV-2 annotated TCRs, with TCRs annotated for multiple antigens excluded. The public sequencing data were trimmed at Q25 with fastp and processed into clonotypes with MiXCR by TCRdb, which kept only in-frame beta chains. CDR3 protein duplicates are merged, each entry listing the most common genes and DNA. TCRdb's processing, not the study's, gives the V and J calls here. Within this sample are 57,000 or so distinct CDR3 sequences, with around 5.6% of them counted one time only. In total, the top ten clones hold approximately 6.3% of the sample.

The CDR3 contains 12 residues, cysteine and phenylalanine counted. Of the read, only the CDR3 DNA is kept; its 36 bases are in frame from base 1. V is reduced by 4 bases and J by 3 bases, leaving a spacing of 4 bases between them. Taken from the germline V gene (reference sequence), the CDR1 and CDR2 loops are LNHDA and SQIVND. In the case of this clonotype: Its antigen remains undetermined. No base quality information exists; no much larger clone differs at one position.

A case-control design nested within a healthcare worker cohort in London, UK, was used, with weekly nasopharyngeal swab PCR tests and blood sampling performed. Healthcare workers were enrolled in the week of the UK lockdown, from 23 to 31 March 2020, and were followed every week for up to 16 weeks. What was sequenced was whole blood. The V and J genes are TRBV19 and TRBJ1-5, with no confident D gene call. The source of this sequence is an adult who was a healthcare worker with PCR-confirmed SARS-CoV-2 infection or an uninfected control (not recorded which). The nucleotides are TGTGCCAGTAGTAAAGCCAATCAGCCCCAGCATTTT. This gives the protein CASSKANQPQHF.